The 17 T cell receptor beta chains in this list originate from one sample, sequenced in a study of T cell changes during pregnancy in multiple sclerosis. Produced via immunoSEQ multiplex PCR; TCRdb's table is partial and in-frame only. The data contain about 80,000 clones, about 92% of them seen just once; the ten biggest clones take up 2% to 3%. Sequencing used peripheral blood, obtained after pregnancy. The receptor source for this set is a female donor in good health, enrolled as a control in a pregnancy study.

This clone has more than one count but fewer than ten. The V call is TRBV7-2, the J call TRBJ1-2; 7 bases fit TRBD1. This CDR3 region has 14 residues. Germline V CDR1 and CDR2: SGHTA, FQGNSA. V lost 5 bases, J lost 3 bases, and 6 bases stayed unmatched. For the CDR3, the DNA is TGTGCCAGCAGCGTACAGGGGCTCGACTATGGCTACACCTTC. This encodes CASSVQGLDYGYTF.

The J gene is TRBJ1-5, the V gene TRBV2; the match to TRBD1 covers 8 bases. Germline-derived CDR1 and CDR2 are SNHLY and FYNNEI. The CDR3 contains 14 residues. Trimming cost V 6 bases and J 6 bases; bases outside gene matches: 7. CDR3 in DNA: TGTGCCAGCAGCGACAGGGGTGCCGGTCAGCCCCAGCATTTT. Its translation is CASSDRGAGQPQHF.

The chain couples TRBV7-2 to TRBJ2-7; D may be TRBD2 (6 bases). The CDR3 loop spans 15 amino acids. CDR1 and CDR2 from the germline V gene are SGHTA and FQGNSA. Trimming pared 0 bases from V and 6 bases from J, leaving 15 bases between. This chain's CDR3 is CASSLALSGAGEQYF. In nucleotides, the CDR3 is TGTGCCAGCAGCTTAGCGTTGTCGGGAGCTGGCGAGCAGTACTTC.

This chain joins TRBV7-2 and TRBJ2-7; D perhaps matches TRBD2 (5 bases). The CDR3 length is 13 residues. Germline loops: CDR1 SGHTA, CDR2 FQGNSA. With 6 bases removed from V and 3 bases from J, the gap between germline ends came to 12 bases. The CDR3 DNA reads TGTGCCAGCAGGATTGGGAGTCTCTACGAGCAGTACTTC. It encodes CASRIGSLYEQYF. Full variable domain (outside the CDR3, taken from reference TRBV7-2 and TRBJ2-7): GAGVSQSPSNKVTEKGKDVELRCDPISGHTALYWYRQSLGQGLEFLIYFQGNSAPDKSGLPSDRFSAERTGGSVSTLTIQRTQQEDSAVYLCASRIGSLYEQYFGPGTRLTVT.

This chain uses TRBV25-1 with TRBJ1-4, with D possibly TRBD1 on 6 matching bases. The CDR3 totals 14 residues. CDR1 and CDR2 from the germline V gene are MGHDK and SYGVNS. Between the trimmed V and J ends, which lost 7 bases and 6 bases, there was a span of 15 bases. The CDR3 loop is CASNQGWKDEKLFF. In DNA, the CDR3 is TGTGCCAGCAATCAGGGGTGGAAGGATGAAAAACTGTTTTTT.

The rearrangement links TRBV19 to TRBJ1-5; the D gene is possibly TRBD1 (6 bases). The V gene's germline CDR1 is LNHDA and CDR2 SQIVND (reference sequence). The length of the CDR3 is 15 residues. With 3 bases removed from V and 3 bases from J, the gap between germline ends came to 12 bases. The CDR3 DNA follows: TGTGCCAGTAGTATCGGGACAAATTCCAATCAGCCCCAGCATTTT. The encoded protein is CASSIGTNSNQPQHF.

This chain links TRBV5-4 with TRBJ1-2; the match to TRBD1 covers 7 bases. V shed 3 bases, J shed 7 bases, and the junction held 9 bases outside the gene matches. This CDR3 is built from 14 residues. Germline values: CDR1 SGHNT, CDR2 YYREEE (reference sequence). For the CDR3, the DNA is TGTGCCAGCAGCTCCCGACAGGGTTTAATTGGCTACACCTTC. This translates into CASSSRQGLIGYTF.

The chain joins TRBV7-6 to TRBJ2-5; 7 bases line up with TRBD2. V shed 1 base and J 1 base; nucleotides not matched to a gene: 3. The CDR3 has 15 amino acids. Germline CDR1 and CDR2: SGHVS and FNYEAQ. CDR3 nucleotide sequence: TGTGCCAGCAGCTTAGTCCCTAGCGGCCAAGAGACCCAGTACTTC. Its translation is CASSLVPSGQETQYF.

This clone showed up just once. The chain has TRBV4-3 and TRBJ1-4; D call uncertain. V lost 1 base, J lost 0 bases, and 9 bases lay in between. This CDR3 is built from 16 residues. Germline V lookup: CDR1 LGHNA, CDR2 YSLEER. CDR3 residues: CASSQGARTTNEKLFF. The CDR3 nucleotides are TGCGCCAGCAGCCAAGGGGCACGGACAACTAATGAAAAACTGTTTTTT.

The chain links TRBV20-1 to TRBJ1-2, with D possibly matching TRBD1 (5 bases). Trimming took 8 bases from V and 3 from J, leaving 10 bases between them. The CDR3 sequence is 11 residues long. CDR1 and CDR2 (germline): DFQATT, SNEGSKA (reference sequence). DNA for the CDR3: TGCAGTAGTACAGGAGACTATGGCTACACCTTC. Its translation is CSSTGDYGYTF.

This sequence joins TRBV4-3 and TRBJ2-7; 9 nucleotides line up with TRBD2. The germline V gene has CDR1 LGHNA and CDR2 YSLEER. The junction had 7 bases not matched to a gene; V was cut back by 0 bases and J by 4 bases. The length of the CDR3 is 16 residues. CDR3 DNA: TGCGCCAGCAGCCAAGATAGGACTAGCGTTGAGTACGAGCAGTACTTC. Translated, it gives CASSQDRTSVEYEQYF.

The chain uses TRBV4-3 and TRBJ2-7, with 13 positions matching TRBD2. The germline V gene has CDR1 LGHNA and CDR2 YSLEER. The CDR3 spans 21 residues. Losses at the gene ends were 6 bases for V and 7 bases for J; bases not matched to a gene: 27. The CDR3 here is CASSHALDGTSGDGSGREQYF. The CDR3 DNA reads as TGCGCCAGCAGTCATGCGCTCGATGGGACTAGCGGGGACGGGTCAGGGCGGGAGCAGTACTTC.

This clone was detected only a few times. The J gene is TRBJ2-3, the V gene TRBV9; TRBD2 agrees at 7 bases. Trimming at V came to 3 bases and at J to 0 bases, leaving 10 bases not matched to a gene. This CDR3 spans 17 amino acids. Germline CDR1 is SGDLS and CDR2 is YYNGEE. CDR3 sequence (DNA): TGTGCCAGCAGCGCGACCAGACTAGCTTCTAGCACAGATACGCAGTATTTT. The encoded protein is CASSATRLASSTDTQYF.

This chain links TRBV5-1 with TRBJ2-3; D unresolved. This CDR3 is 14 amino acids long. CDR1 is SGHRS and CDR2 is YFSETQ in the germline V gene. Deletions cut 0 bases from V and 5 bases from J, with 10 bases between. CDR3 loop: CASSLVPGLDTQYF. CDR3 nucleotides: TGCGCCAGCAGCTTGGTTCCGGGTTTAGATACGCAGTATTTT.

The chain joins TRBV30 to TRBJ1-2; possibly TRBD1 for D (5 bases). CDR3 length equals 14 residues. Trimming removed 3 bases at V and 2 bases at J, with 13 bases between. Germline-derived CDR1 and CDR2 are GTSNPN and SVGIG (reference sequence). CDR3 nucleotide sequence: TGTGCCTGGAGGTCTCAGGGCGACAACTATGGCTACACCTTC. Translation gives CAWRSQGDNYGYTF.

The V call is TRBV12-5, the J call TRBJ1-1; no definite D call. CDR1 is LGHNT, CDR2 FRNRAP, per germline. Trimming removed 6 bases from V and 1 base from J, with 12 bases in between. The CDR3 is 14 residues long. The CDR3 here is CASGLLTANTEAFF. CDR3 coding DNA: TGTGCTAGTGGCCTCCTTACAGCGAACACTGAAGCTTTCTTT. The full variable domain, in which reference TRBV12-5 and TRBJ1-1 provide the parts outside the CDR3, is DARVTQTPRHKVTEMGQEVTMRCQPILGHNTVFWYRQTMMQGLELLAYFRNRAPLDDSGMPKDRFSAEMPDATLATLKIQPSEPRDSAVYFCASGLLTANTEAFFGQGTRLTVV.

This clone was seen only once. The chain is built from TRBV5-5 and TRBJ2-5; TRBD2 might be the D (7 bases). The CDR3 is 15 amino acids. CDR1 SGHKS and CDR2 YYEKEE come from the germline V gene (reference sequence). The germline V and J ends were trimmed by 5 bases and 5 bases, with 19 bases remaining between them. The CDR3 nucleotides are TGTGCCAGCAGTTGGATACAGGGAGGGGGGGAGACCCAGTACTTC. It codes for CASSWIQGGGETQYF.